The 21 T cell receptor beta chains given below trace back to one sample, sequenced in a study of neurological immune-mediated disorders. TCRdb itself ran the 5' RACE reads through MiXCR, one entry per CDR3 protein. The sample yields roughly 15,000 distinct CDR3 sequences, under 15% seen once. The sequencing input was CD8+ T cells from blood. These receptors were obtained from a female donor with HTLV-1-associated myelopathy (HAM/TSP).

This clonotype is termed medium-sized (0.01 to 0.1%). J is TRBJ2-3 and V is TRBV7-2; D perhaps matches TRBD2 (6 bases). CDR1 and CDR2 from the germline V gene are SGHTA and FQGNSA. V was trimmed by 1 base and J by 1 base, leaving 9 bases between them. The CDR3 is 15 residues long. The CDR3 DNA reads TGTGCCAGCAGCTTAGACTCGGGGGGCACAGATACGCAGTATTTT. Its translation: CASSLDSGGTDTQYF.

The sample holds many counts of this clonotype. The V gene is TRBV27, the J gene TRBJ1-1, with 7 bases identical to TRBD1. Trimming removed 3 bases from V and 1 base from J; junction bases left unmatched: 8. Germline V gives CDR1 MNHEY, CDR2 SMNVEV (reference sequence). CDR3 size: 16 residues. The CDR3 reads CASSLRGRGKNTEAFF. CDR3 in DNA: TGTGCCAGCAGTTTGAGGGGGCGCGGAAAGAACACTGAAGCTTTCTTT.

This clonotype was recorded many times. V usage is TRBV7-9 and J usage is TRBJ2-7; 7 bases line up with TRBD1. The length of the CDR3 is 14 residues. J was trimmed by 3 bases and V by 4 bases; bases with no gene match: 6. Germline V gives CDR1 SEHNR, CDR2 FQNEAQ (reference sequence). Here the CDR3 reads CASSSPTGNYEQYF. The CDR3 DNA is TGTGCCAGCAGCTCACCGACAGGGAACTACGAGCAGTACTTC.

This chain uses TRBV29-1 with TRBJ2-2, with 8 nucleotides matching TRBD2. The germline V gene encodes CDR1 SQVTM and CDR2 ANQGSEA. The CDR3 length is 19 residues. With 5 bases clipped from V and 8 bases from J, the junction kept 25 bases outside the gene matches. CDR3 DNA sequence: TGCAGCGTTTCAACTCGTCGACTATCGGGGGGGCCGAGCACTGGGGAGCTGTTTTTT. Translating gives CSVSTRRLSGGPSTGELFF.

Worth noting for this clonotype: Here the CDR3 omits its conserved ending phenylalanine or tryptophan, so a read error is the likely source. The chain has TRBV7-6 and TRBJ2-7; D assignment may be TRBD1 or TRBD2 (5 bases each). Trimming removed 4 bases from V and 1 base from J, with 14 bases in between. The germline gives CDR1 SGHVS, CDR2 FNYEAQ. The CDR3 loop spans 15 amino acids. The CDR3 nucleotides are TGTGCCAGCAGCTCCCGGGACCTTCCATCCTACGAGCAGTACTTA. It yields the protein CASSSRDLPSYEQYL.

The rearrangement links TRBV29-1 to TRBJ1-2; D ambiguous. The V end lost 8 bases, the J end lost 1 base, and 11 bases lay between the germline ends. The CDR3 runs 12 residues. The germline gives CDR1 SQVTM, CDR2 ANQGSEA. The CDR3 DNA reads as TGCAGCAGCTTAGGCGGTAACTATGGCTACACCTTC. Amino acids: CSSLGGNYGYTF. The full variable domain, in which reference TRBV29-1 and TRBJ1-2 provide the parts outside the CDR3, is SAVISQKPSRDICQRGTSLTIQCQVDSQVTMMFWYRQQPGQSLTLIATANQGSEATYESGFVIDKFPISRPNLTFSTLTVSNMSPEDSSIYLCSSLGGNYGYTFGSGTRLTVV.

This clonotype was seen many times. The chain has TRBV29-1 and TRBJ2-1, with 8 nucleotides matching TRBD2. From germline, CDR1 is SQVTM and CDR2 ANQGSEA. The CDR3 spans 14 residues. With V trimmed by 5 bases and J by 0 bases, 3 bases remained unmatched. CDR3 DNA: TGCAGCGTTATGACTAGCGACTCCTACAATGAGCAGTTCTTC. Amino acids: CSVMTSDSYNEQFF.

This clonotype has at least ten counts. This rearrangement joins TRBV28 to TRBJ2-1, with D possibly TRBD1 on 6 matching bases. Trimming took off 3 bases at V and 7 bases at J, with 22 bases between the two ends. The CDR3 has 17 residues. CDR1 is MDHEN, CDR2 SYDVKM, per germline. The CDR3 spells CASSFPQGTPLGNEQFF. CDR3 DNA sequence: TGTGCCAGCAGTTTTCCCCAGGGGACACCTTTGGGGAATGAGCAGTTCTTC. The whole variable domain, remainder taken from reference TRBV28 and TRBJ2-1, is DVKVTQSSRYLVKRTGEKVFLECVQDMDHENMFWYRQDPGLGLRLIYFSYDVKMKEKGDIPEGYSVSREKKERFSLILESASTNQTSMYLCASSFPQGTPLGNEQFFGPGTRLTVL.

This clonotype was seen repeatedly, ten times or more. The chain links TRBV20-1 to TRBJ2-7; D unresolved. Trimming removed 1 base from V and 2 bases from J, with 9 bases in between. The CDR3 is 13 residues long. Germline assignment: CDR1 DFQATT and CDR2 SNEGSKA (reference sequence). CDR3 residues: CSARASETYEQYF. CDR3 DNA: TGCAGTGCTAGAGCTTCAGAGACCTACGAGCAGTACTTC.

At least ten counts were recorded for this clonotype. For the CDR3, the DNA is TGTGCCAGCAGCTTAAGTTCGACAGGGCGCACAGATACGCAGTATTTT. Encoded protein: CASSLSSTGRTDTQYF. This sequence joins TRBV7-9 and TRBJ2-3, with 7 bases fitting TRBD1. The germline CDR1 and CDR2 sequences are SEHNR and FQNEAQ (reference sequence). V dropped 2 bases and J dropped 1; count of bases not matched to a gene: 6. There are 16 residues in the CDR3.

This clonotype came up many times. The genes are TRBV7-8 and TRBJ2-7; 9 bases match TRBD1. The CDR3 is 13 amino acids. Germline trimming cut 1 base from V and 6 bases from J; bases unmatched to any gene: 1. Per germline, CDR1 SGHVS and CDR2 FQNEAQ. The CDR3 loop is CASSLGDRVEQYF. The CDR3 nucleotides read TGTGCCAGCAGCTTAGGGGACAGGGTCGAGCAGTACTTC.

This clonotype was recorded many times. This rearrangement joins TRBV29-1 to TRBJ2-7; no firm D call. The ends were cut back, 6 bases at V and 0 bases at J, with 12 bases in the middle. CDR1 and CDR2 from the germline V gene are SQVTM and ANQGSEA. The CDR3 runs 13 residues. In DNA, the CDR3 is TGCAGCGTCCAAAACTTTAGCTCCTACGAGCAGTACTTC. Its protein is CSVQNFSSYEQYF.

This clonotype was seen at least ten times. The chain has TRBV5-6 and TRBJ2-3; D unresolved. CDR1 SGHDT and CDR2 YYEEEE come from the germline V gene. The CDR3 covers 12 residues. The V end lost 3 bases, the J end lost 11 bases, and 13 bases lay between the germline ends. CDR3 region: CASSSTPAMQYF. The CDR3 nucleotides are TGTGCCAGCAGCTCGACCCCTGCGATGCAGTATTTT. Supplemented by reference TRBV5-6 and TRBJ2-3, the full variable domain reads DAGVTQSPTHLIKTRGQQVTLRCSPKSGHDTVSWYQQALGQGPQFIFQYYEEEERQRGNFPDRFSGHQFPNYSSELNVNALLLGDSALYLCASSSTPAMQYFGPGTRLTVL.

This clonotype was found many times. The chain uses TRBV14 and TRBJ2-7; 9 nucleotides agree with TRBD2. CDR3 length: 15 residues. J lost 3 bases, V lost 2 bases, and 5 bases had no gene match. Germline V gene sequence: CDR1 SGHDN, CDR2 FVKESK. The CDR3, as DNA: TGTGCCAGCAGCCAATTGGGACTAGCCGGCTACGAGCAGTACTTC. Amino acid sequence: CASSQLGLAGYEQYF.

This clonotype has ten or more counts. The gene calls are TRBV12-5 and TRBJ1-5; D not resolved. This CDR3 comprises 15 residues. The germline gives CDR1 LGHNT, CDR2 FRNRAP. The V end lost 8 bases, the J end lost 4 bases, and 18 bases lay between the germline ends. The CDR3 loop reads CASRSTEGSNQPQHF. CDR3 bases: TGTGCTAGTCGCTCCACTGAGGGCAGTAATCAGCCCCAGCATTTT.

The J gene is TRBJ1-2, the V gene TRBV7-2; no reliable D call. Germline CDR1 reads SGHTA; CDR2 reads FQGNSA. The CDR3 consists of 14 residues. Trimming took off 3 bases at V and 9 bases at J, with 17 bases between the two ends. This chain's CDR3 is CASSLGMGMPCYTF. The CDR3 DNA sequence: TGTGCCAGCAGCTTGGGGATGGGTATGCCTTGCTACACCTTC.

This clonotype was counted once. The CDR3 region is CATAPNEQFF. CDR3 nucleotides: TGTGCCACAGCTCCAAATGAGCAGTTCTTC. The rearrangement uses TRBV19 and TRBJ2-1; D not resolved. This CDR3 comprises 10 residues. The germline CDR1 and CDR2 sequences are LNHDA and SQIVND (reference sequence). V was trimmed by 10 bases and J by 7 bases, leaving 8 bases between them.

This clonotype has ten or more counts. V gene TRBV5-1 combines with J gene TRBJ2-7, with D perhaps being TRBD1 or TRBD2 (5 bases each). The CDR3 covers 15 residues. Trimming took off 3 bases at V and 3 bases at J, with 16 bases between the two ends. Germline V gives CDR1 SGHRS, CDR2 YFSETQ. As DNA, the CDR3 is TGCGCCAGCAGCTGGACGGGACGAGAAGGCTACGAGCAGTACTTC. Its translation: CASSWTGREGYEQYF.

In its sample, this clonotype was seen many times. This rearrangement joins TRBV7-9 to TRBJ1-1; 10 bases match TRBD1. Germline CDR1 reads SEHNR; CDR2 reads FQNEAQ (reference sequence). The J segment lost 8 bases and the V segment lost 5 bases, leaving 5 bases of the junction unmatched. This CDR3 is 13 amino acids long. The CDR3 sequence: CASSVTGGPEAFF. The CDR3 region has the DNA TGTGCCAGCAGCGTGACAGGGGGCCCGGAAGCTTTCTTT.

This clonotype was counted many times. V and J are TRBV7-6 and TRBJ2-3; 11 positions agree with TRBD2. CDR3 length: 17 residues. Germline V gives CDR1 SGHVS, CDR2 FNYEAQ. The V and J ends lost 3 bases and 1 base, in that order; junction bases with no gene match: 6. The CDR3 loop reads CASSLIAGGSGTDTQYF. The CDR3 DNA reads TGTGCCAGCAGCTTGATAGCGGGAGGGTCGGGCACAGATACGCAGTATTTT.

In its sample, this clonotype was seen many times. The chain carries TRBV14 and TRBJ1-1; D call uncertain. In germline, CDR1 is SGHDN, CDR2 FVKESK. The CDR3 is 15 residues long. The V and J ends lost 0 bases and 2 bases respectively, with 10 bases between them. This CDR3 is CASSQEYSLNTEAFF. The CDR3 coding sequence is TGTGCCAGCAGCCAAGAATACAGCCTCAACACTGAAGCTTTCTTT.